This is a list of T cell receptor beta chains from one sample in a study of neoadjuvant anti-PD-1 for oral cavity cancer. Clones were sequenced by immunoSEQ multiplex PCR, and TCRdb holds only the in-frame ones, with some missing. The sample records about 14,000 clones, 60% to 80% being singletons. Sequencing used PBMCs, obtained after nivolumab (anti-PD-1) treatment. The receptors shown here come from a person aged 40-85 years with oral cavity squamous cell carcinoma. Each CDR3 is given with its conserved first and last residue. Fields, in order: CDR3 protein, D gene, J gene, V gene, CDR3 length. The D gene is left open where the match is weak.

CASSLGGWGQNEQFF	TRBD1	TRBJ2-1	TRBV11-3	15
CASSLGLGNTEAFF	NA	TRBJ1-1	TRBV7-8	14
CASSGGTFYEQYF	NA	TRBJ2-7	TRBV6-5	13
CASSRRGGNEQFF	NA	TRBJ2-1	TRBV7-9	13
CASRLGGTGDYGYTF	TRBD1	TRBJ1-2	TRBV4-1	15
CASSLESATEAFF	NA	TRBJ1-1	TRBV5-5	13
CAWSVGLGGNQPQHF	NA	TRBJ1-5	TRBV30	15
CASSSGRDRPYEQYF	TRBD1	TRBJ2-7	TRBV7-6	15
CASSIAPGGAYSPLHF	TRBD1	TRBJ1-6	TRBV19	16
CASSPHSSANNQPQHF	NA	TRBJ1-5	TRBV28	16
CASSPPGGGGEQYF	TRBD2	TRBJ2-7	TRBV10-2	14
CASGRDRNTGELFF	TRBD1	TRBJ2-2	TRBV19	14
CASSLGRSTDTQYF	NA	TRBJ2-3	TRBV5-6	14
CASTDRGHRYGYTF	TRBD1	TRBJ1-2	TRBV6-1	14
CAWSVVGLLFF	NA	TRBJ1-4	TRBV30	11
CASSDRVAGGRDTQYF	TRBD2	TRBJ2-3	TRBV25-1	16
CASSVLAGGRETQYF	TRBD2	TRBJ2-5	TRBV9	15
CASSMMATLGEQYF	NA	TRBJ2-7	TRBV19	14
CASSASLTGVNEKLFF	TRBD1	TRBJ1-4	TRBV19	16
CASSKGLAGGNEQFF	TRBD2	TRBJ2-1	TRBV28	15
CAIRTSDRSNTGELFF	NA	TRBJ2-2	TRBV10-3	16
CASKEQYNSPLHF	NA	TRBJ1-6	TRBV27	13
CATSGGYNEQFF	TRBD2	TRBJ2-1	TRBV6-1	12
CASYPDTQYF	NA	TRBJ2-3	TRBV7-3	10
CASSLTGTSGKETQYF	TRBD2	TRBJ2-5	TRBV7-3	16
CASSELLGASGAFF	NA	TRBJ1-1	TRBV6-1	14
CASSVLAGVQNEQFF	TRBD2	TRBJ2-1	TRBV9	15
CASSLRRYLYEQFF	NA	TRBJ2-1	TRBV7-2	14
CASSLTGGLSYEQYF	TRBD2	TRBJ2-7	TRBV7-3	15
CASSSGQGAREQYF	TRBD1	TRBJ2-7	TRBV11-3	14
CASRGGDRYEQYF	NA	TRBJ2-7	TRBV5-1	13
CASSAILGGHQPQHF	NA	TRBJ1-5	TRBV27	15
CASSSGQPPYEQYF	TRBD1	TRBJ2-7	TRBV5-1	14
CASSLDAGHPAQFF	NA	TRBJ2-1	TRBV11-2	14
CASSKAGTSPSYEQYF	NA	TRBJ2-7	TRBV6-6	16
CAWSTGARGGYTF	NA	TRBJ1-2	TRBV30	13
CASSRQRGPNTGELFF	TRBD2	TRBJ2-2	TRBV7-9	16
CASSQNLDRGNTEAFF	TRBD1	TRBJ1-1	TRBV5-6	16
CASSMGQGPYNEQFF	NA	TRBJ2-1	TRBV7-2	15
CASNLPGQGSYTF	TRBD1	TRBJ1-2	TRBV6-5	13
CASSRELETDTQYF	NA	TRBJ2-3	TRBV5-4	14
CASSPRGQSYNEQFF	TRBD1	TRBJ2-1	TRBV11-3	15
CSVEMSSGRGFSYNEQFF	TRBD2	TRBJ2-1	TRBV29-1	18
CASSDRGVGTEAFF	NA	TRBJ1-1	TRBV2	14
CASSDNGPDSNQPQHF	NA	TRBJ1-5	TRBV6-4	16
CASSLTGMTEAFF	NA	TRBJ1-1	TRBV5-1	13
CASSLNGIDLGQPQHF	NA	TRBJ1-5	TRBV5-1	16
CASTATISTEAFF	NA	TRBJ1-1	TRBV19	13
CASSPGRGLGTEAFF	NA	TRBJ1-1	TRBV7-6	15
CASSLYGINTGELFF	NA	TRBJ2-2	TRBV27	15